The source of this TCR beta chain is a study of shared clonotypes between healthy human individuals. Regarding this clone: Other nucleotide sequences in the sample specify the same CDR3.

Looked up from germline, CDR1 is LGHNT and CDR2 is FRNRAP. The CDR3 loop spans 12 amino acids. V lost 6 bases and J lost 3, with 9 bases in between. Terminally differentiated effector memory CD45RA+ cells were excluded by CCR7 positive selection of CD45RO-negative cells. Only in-frame clones appear in the TCRdb table, and some are missing; sequencing was by immunoSEQ multiplex PCR. This table holds 650,000 to 800,000 clones, about 91% found once. Sequenced sample: naive CD8+ T cells sorted from blood. The sequence was obtained from a man aged 30-40 years in good health. The V and J genes are TRBV12-5 and TRBJ2-7; perhaps TRBD2 as D (5 bases). The CDR3 nucleotides read TGTGCTAGTGGCCCCACTAGCTACGAGCAGTACTTC. Translated, it gives CASGPTSYEQYF.